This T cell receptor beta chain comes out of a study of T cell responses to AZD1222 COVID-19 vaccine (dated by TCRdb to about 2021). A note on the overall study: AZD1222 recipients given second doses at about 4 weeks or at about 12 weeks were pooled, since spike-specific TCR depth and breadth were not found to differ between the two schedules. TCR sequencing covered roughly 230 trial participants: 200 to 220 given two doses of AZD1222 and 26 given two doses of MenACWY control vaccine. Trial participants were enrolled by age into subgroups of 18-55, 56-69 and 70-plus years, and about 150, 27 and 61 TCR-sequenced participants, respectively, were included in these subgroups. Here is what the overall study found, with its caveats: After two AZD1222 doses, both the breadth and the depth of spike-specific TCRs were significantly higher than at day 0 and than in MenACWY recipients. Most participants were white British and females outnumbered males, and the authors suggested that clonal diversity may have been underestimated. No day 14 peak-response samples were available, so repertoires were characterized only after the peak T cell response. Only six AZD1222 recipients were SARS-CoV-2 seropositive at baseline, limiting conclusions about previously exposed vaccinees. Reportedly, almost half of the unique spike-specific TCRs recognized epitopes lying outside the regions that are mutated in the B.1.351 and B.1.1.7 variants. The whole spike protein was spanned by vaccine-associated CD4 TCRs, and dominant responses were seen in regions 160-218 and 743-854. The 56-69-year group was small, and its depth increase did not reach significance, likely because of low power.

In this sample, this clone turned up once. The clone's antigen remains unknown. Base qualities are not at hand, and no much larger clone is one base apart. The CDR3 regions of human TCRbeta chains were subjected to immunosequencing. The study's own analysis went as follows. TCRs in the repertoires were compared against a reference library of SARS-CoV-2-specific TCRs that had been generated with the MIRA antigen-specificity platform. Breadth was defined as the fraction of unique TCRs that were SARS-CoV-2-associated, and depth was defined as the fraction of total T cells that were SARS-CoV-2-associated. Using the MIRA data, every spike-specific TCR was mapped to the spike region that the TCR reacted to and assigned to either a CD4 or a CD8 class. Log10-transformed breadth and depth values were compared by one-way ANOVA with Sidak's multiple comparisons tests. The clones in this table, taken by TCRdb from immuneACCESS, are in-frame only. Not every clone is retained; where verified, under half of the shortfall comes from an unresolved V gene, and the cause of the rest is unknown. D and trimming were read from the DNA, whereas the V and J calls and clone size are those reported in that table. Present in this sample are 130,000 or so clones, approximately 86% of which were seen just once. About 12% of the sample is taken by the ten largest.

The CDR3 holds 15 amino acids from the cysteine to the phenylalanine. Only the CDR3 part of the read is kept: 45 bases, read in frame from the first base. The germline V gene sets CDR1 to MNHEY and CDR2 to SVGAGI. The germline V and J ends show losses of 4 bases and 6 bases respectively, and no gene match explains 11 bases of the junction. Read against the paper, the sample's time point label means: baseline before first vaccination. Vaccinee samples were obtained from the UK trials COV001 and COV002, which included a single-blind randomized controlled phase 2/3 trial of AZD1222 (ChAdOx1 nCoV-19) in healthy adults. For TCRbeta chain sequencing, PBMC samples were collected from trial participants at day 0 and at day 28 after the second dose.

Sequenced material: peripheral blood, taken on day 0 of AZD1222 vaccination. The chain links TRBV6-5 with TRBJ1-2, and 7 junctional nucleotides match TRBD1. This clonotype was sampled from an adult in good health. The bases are TGTGCCAGCAGTTCCACCGGGACAGCTTTCCATGGCTACACCTTC. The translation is CASSSTGTAFHGYTF.